This TCR beta chain was sequenced for a study of breast tumors, draining lymph nodes, adjacent tissues. Study-level points and caveats: Compared with lymph nodes, tumors were less diverse; compared with nontumor tissue, more. Data fit most tumor T cells coming from lymph node, expanding in tumor. The lymph node origin of tumor T cells was framed as consistent with a hypothesis, not demonstrated. Tumor and nontumor repertoires were significantly more similar in luminal-like than in basal-like breast cancer.

Germline V gene sequence: CDR1 DFQATT, CDR2 SNEGSKA (reference sequence). This CDR3 spans 16 amino acids. With 4 bases removed from V and 0 bases from J, the gap between germline ends came to 16 bases. The lymph nodes were axillary draining lymph nodes from breast cancer patients. TCRdb reprocessed the multiplex PCR reads with MiXCR, giving one entry per CDR3 protein. This sample carries fewer than 200,000 distinct CDR3 sequences, more than 25% of them seen once, and the ten largest clones take about 4.1%. This clonotype was observed at least ten times. Its cognate antigen is unknown. This receptor was obtained from a female donor with breast cancer. Some clones in this sample may be carry-over from other donors' samples. The V and J genes are TRBV20-1 and TRBJ1-5, with TRBD1 as a possible D gene (6 bases). The specimen sequenced was axillary lymph node tissue. CDR3 loop: CSANHRADFSNQPQHF. CDR3 sequence (DNA): TGCAGTGCTAACCACAGGGCCGACTTTAGCAATCAGCCCCAGCATTTT.